This entry features one T cell receptor beta chain sequence. Its specific antigen is unknown. No clone much larger than this one lies a single base away; base qualities are absent. In the paper's terms, the time point label means: about 28 days (+/-7) after the second vaccine dose. AZD1222 recipients whose second dose came at about 4 weeks and those whose second dose came at about 12 weeks were combined into one group, since spike-specific TCR depth and breadth did not differ between the two schedules. Vaccinee samples came from UK trials COV001 and COV002, including a single-blind randomized controlled phase 2/3 trial of AZD1222 (ChAdOx1 nCoV-19) in healthy adults. For TCRbeta chain sequencing, PBMC samples were collected from trial participants at day 0 and at day 28 after the second dose. The CDR3 regions of human TCRbeta chains were analyzed by immunosequencing. Processing in the source paper ran as follows. Repertoire TCRs were matched against a reference library of SARS-CoV-2-specific TCRs generated with the MIRA antigen-specificity platform. Breadth was defined as the fraction of unique TCRs that were SARS-CoV-2-associated, and depth was defined as the fraction of total T cells that were SARS-CoV-2-associated. Using the MIRA data, each spike-specific TCR was mapped to the spike region that the TCR reacts to and placed in a CD4 or CD8 class. Log10-transformed breadth and depth values were compared by one-way ANOVA with Sidak's multiple comparisons tests. TCRdb holds this immuneACCESS table with in-frame rearrangements only. Some clones are missing; in checked studies, unresolved V genes explain under half, and the rest has no known cause. The V and J calls and the clone size are those of that table, but D and trimming were determined from the DNA. This sample lists 75,000 to 80,000 clones; about 90% were detected once. Of the sample, under 1.5% is held by the ten largest clones.

This sample is part of a study of T cell responses to AZD1222 COVID-19 vaccine (dated by TCRdb to 2020 to 2022). Context from the whole study: TCR sequencing was performed for over 230 trial participants, of whom about 200 were given two doses of AZD1222 and approximately 25 were given two doses of MenACWY control vaccine. Trial participants were enrolled by age into 18-55, 56-69 and 70-plus year subgroups, with 148, 28 and 57 TCR-sequenced participants respectively. What the research found in general, with its limitations: The whole spike protein was spanned by vaccine-associated CD4 TCRs, and dominant responses were seen in regions 160-218 and 743-854. Only six AZD1222 recipients were SARS-CoV-2 seropositive at baseline, limiting conclusions about previously exposed vaccinees. The 56-69-year group was small, and its depth increase did not reach significance, likely because of low power. Because no day 14 peak-response samples were available, repertoires were characterized only after the peak T cell response. After two AZD1222 doses, both the breadth and the depth of spike-specific TCRs were significantly higher than at day 0 and than in MenACWY recipients. Most participants were white British and females outnumbered males, and the authors suggested that clonal diversity may have been underestimated. Nearly half of unique spike-specific TCRs reportedly recognized epitopes outside regions mutated in the B.1.351 and B.1.1.7 variants.

This receptor was taken from an adult who received the AZD1222 COVID-19 vaccine. The sequenced sample was peripheral blood, obtained 28 days after the second AZD1222 dose.

The CDR3 reads CASSLQGTTNEKLFF. The DNA sequence is given as TGTGCCAGCTCATTGCAGGGAACAACTAATGAAAAACTGTTTTTT. This chain is built from TRBV18 and TRBJ1-4; the D gene is perhaps TRBD1, on 5 matching bases. Deletion took 5 bases off V and 0 bases off J, with a span of 10 bases between the germline ends. The CDR3 covers 15 residues, taking in both the cysteine and the phenylalanine. Kept here is only the CDR3 DNA, which spans 45 bases and is read in frame from base 1. CDR1 and CDR2, per the germline V gene, are KGHSH and LQKENI.